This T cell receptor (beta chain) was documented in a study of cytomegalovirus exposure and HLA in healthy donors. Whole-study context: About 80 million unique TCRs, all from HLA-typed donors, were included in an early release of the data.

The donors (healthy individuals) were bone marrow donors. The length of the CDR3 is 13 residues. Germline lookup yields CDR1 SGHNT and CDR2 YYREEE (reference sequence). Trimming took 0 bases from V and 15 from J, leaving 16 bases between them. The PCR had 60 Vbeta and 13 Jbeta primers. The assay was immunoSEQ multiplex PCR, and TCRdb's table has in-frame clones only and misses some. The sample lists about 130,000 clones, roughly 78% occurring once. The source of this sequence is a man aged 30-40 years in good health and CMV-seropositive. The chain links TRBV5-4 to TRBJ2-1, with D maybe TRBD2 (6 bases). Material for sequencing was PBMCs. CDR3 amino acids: CASSLVGRDSRFF. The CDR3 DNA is TGTGCCAGCAGCTTGGTTGGTAGGGACTCACGGTTCTTC.